The 32 T cell receptor beta chains below all came from one sample that was sequenced in a study of CD8+CD57+ T cells in acquired aplastic anemia. An expansion of CD8+CD57+ cells by flow cytometry had been shown in patients chosen for sequencing. The study profiled TCR beta VDJ and CDR3 using genomic DNA as template. TCRdb ran MiXCR on the reads and lists one entry per CDR3 protein. The sample shows 150,000 to 200,000 distinct CDR3 sequences, 48% of them seen only once. The sample consisted of sorted CD4+, CD8+, or CD8+CD57+ T cells (not recorded which) from PBMCs. These receptors all stem from a human donor with aplastic anemia.

This clonotype has a count of ten or more. The chain uses TRBV19 and TRBJ1-5, with 9 bases identical to TRBD1. CDR1 and CDR2 (germline): LNHDA, SQIVND (reference sequence). V trimming: 5 bases; J trimming: 10 bases; junction bases outside the gene matches: 24. The CDR3 is 19 residues long. For the CDR3, the DNA is TGTGCCAGTAGTCCCACCCCTCCGAGGGGGACAGGGTTTCTGAATCCCCAGCATTTT. Its protein is CASSPTPPRGTGFLNPQHF.

This clonotype came up many times. The J gene is TRBJ2-1, the V gene TRBV29-1; 7 bases line up with TRBD2. Germline CDR1 reads SQVTM; CDR2 reads ANQGSEA. V shed 6 bases and J 3 bases; nucleotides not matched to a gene: 8. This CDR3 contains 14 residues. DNA for the CDR3: TGCAGCGTGGGTGGGGGGGACGTCTACAATGAGCAGTTCTTC. This sequence encodes CSVGGGDVYNEQFF.

As to this clonotype: The junction does not match germline at one end; this may be a read error. The chain employs TRBV2 and TRBJ2-5, with D hard to call. The CDR3 has 13 residues. Looked up from germline, CDR1 is SNHLY and CDR2 is FYNNEI. CDR3 amino acids: CASSVRWQETQYF. Written as DNA, the CDR3 is TGTGCCAGCAGCGTAAGGTGGCAAGAGACCCAGTACTTT.

CDR3 in amino acids: CATSDSVEEVDEQYF. For the CDR3, the DNA is TGTGCCACCAGTGATTCCGTCGAGGAGGTGGACGAGCAGTACTTC. J is TRBJ2-7 and V is TRBV24-1; TRBD2 might be the D (5 bases). Trimming took 2 bases from V and 5 from J, leaving 15 bases between them. CDR3 length: 15 residues. Germline lookup yields CDR1 KGHDR and CDR2 SFDVKD.

The chain carries TRBV28 and TRBJ2-7; D unresolved. Per germline, CDR1 MDHEN and CDR2 SYDVKM. Between the trimmed V and J ends, which lost 2 bases and 1 base, there was a span of 12 bases. This CDR3 region has 15 residues. This chain's CDR3 is CASSLILGWSYEQYF. The CDR3 bases are TGTGCCAGCAGTTTAATTCTGGGATGGTCCTACGAGCAGTACTTC.

This clonotype was seen at least ten times. The gene calls are TRBV20-1 and TRBJ2-7, with TRBD2 matching 7 bases. The V gene's germline CDR1 is DFQATT and CDR2 SNEGSKA (reference sequence). The CDR3 totals 15 residues. Losses at the gene ends were 0 bases for V and 7 bases for J; bases not matched to a gene: 12. The CDR3 DNA reads as TGCAGTGCTAGAGATGGGGGGAGGGAGGATGGGGAGCAGTACTTC. Its translation is CSARDGGREDGEQYF.

For this clonotype: This may be a read error: a much more frequent sequence differs by one nucleotide. The V call is TRBV4-1, the J call TRBJ1-1, with D perhaps matching TRBD1 (6 bases). Germline V gene sequence: CDR1 MGHRA, CDR2 YSYEKL. The CDR3 is 14 amino acids. Trimming stripped 3 bases from V and 6 bases from J, with 14 bases between. Written as DNA, the CDR3 is TGCGCCAGCAGCCACAGGGGCCGGATGGCTGAAGCTTTCTTT. It specifies CASSHRGRMAEAFF.

This clonotype came up many times. V usage is TRBV7-9 and J usage is TRBJ1-6; 7 positions match TRBD1. V was clipped by 2 bases and J by 4 bases; unmatched bases: 5. This CDR3 has 16 amino acids. CDR1 is SEHNR, CDR2 FQNEAQ, per germline (reference sequence). The CDR3 is CASSLKSGGYNSPLHF. CDR3 nucleotide sequence: TGTGCCAGCAGCTTAAAATCAGGGGGGTATAATTCACCCCTCCACTTT.

There are many counts of this clonotype. The rearrangement links TRBV7-8 to TRBJ2-1, with TRBD2 identical over 10 bases. V gave up 8 bases and J gave up 2 bases; unmatched junction bases: 6. This CDR3 region has 15 residues. The germline V gene encodes CDR1 SGHVS and CDR2 FQNEAQ. This chain's CDR3 is CASGLAGAPYNEQFF. The CDR3 DNA reads TGTGCCAGCGGCCTAGCGGGAGCTCCCTACAATGAGCAGTTCTTC.

This clonotype has only one observation. The chain links TRBV20-1 to TRBJ2-3, with D unresolved. There are 15 residues in the CDR3. Trimming cost V 0 bases and J 6 bases, with 16 bases left between them. Germline-derived CDR1 and CDR2 are DFQATT and SNEGSKA (reference sequence). The CDR3 spells CSARERGRSLDTQYF. The CDR3 DNA sequence: TGCAGTGCTAGAGAAAGAGGACGGAGCTTGGATACGCAGTATTTT.

This clonotype was counted a few times. The rearrangement uses TRBV5-6 and TRBJ2-5; D gene uncertain. Trimming stripped 0 bases from V and 7 bases from J, with 13 bases between. Germline values: CDR1 SGHDT, CDR2 YYEEEE. The CDR3 extends over 14 amino acids. CDR3 DNA sequence: TGTGCCAGCAGCTTGGCCGCGCTGGTGGGGACCCAGTACTTC. As protein: CASSLAALVGTQYF.

This clonotype came up many times. V is TRBV3-1 and J is TRBJ1-1; D not certain. The germline CDR1 and CDR2 sequences are LGHDT and YNNKEL (reference sequence). This CDR3 spans 13 amino acids. The V end lost 7 bases, the J end lost 4 bases, and 13 bases lay between the germline ends. The chain's CDR3 is CASIRQGGTEAFF. As DNA, the CDR3 is TGTGCCAGCATTAGACAAGGCGGCACTGAAGCTTTCTTT.

The rearrangement joins TRBV12-3 or TRBV12-4 to TRBJ2-5; D gene unclear. V dropped 4 bases and J dropped 4 bases, with 16 bases sitting between them. The CDR3 runs 15 residues. CDR3 sequence reads: CASSWAARGVETQYF. The DNA of the CDR3 is TGTGCCAGCAGTTGGGCCGCACGAGGTGTAGAGACCCAGTACTTC.

V is TRBV5-4 and J is TRBJ2-4, with D perhaps TRBD1 (6 bases). V lost 0 bases to trimming and J lost 8 bases, with 9 bases between them. Germline CDR1 is SGHNT and CDR2 is YYREEE (reference sequence). The CDR3 has 13 residues. Here the CDR3 reads CASSLAGADIQYF. DNA of the CDR3: TGTGCCAGCAGCTTGGCAGGGGCGGACATTCAGTACTTC.

This clonotype appeared many times. The V and J genes are TRBV7-2 and TRBJ2-5, with 8 bases that match TRBD2. This CDR3 has 16 residues. The germline gives CDR1 SGHTA, CDR2 FQGNSA. The ends lost 2 bases at V and 1 base at J; junction bases unmatched: 6. CDR3 protein: CASSLSFAGGQETQYF. Written as DNA, the CDR3 is TGTGCCAGCAGCTTATCTTTCGCGGGAGGCCAAGAGACCCAGTACTTC. The full variable domain, completed using reference TRBV7-2 and TRBJ2-5, is GAGVSQSPSNKVTEKGKDVELRCDPISGHTALYWYRQSLGQGLEFLIYFQGNSAPDKSGLPSDRFSAERTGGSVSTLTIQRTQQEDSAVYLCASSLSFAGGQETQYFGPGTRLLVL.

The rearrangement uses TRBV29-1 and TRBJ2-3, with a possible D match to TRBD2 (6 bases). Germline V gene data show CDR1 as SQVTM and CDR2 as ANQGSEA. The V end was cut by 3 bases, the J end by 2 bases, with 12 bases between. The CDR3 extends over 14 amino acids. The CDR3 region is CSVEAGGITDTQYF. In nucleotides, the CDR3 is TGCAGCGTTGAGGCTGGCGGGATCACAGATACGCAGTATTTT.

This clonotype was seen more than once but under ten times. This chain connects TRBV29-1 to TRBJ2-7, with 8 bases aligning to TRBD1. The CDR3 is made up of 14 amino acids. Germline V gene sequence: CDR1 SQVTM, CDR2 ANQGSEA. V lost 4 bases to trimming and J lost 1 base; unmatched junction nucleotides: 6. This CDR3 is CSVVDRGSSYEQYF. In nucleotides, the CDR3 is TGCAGCGTTGTTGACAGGGGTTCGTCCTACGAGCAGTACTTC.

This clonotype came up a few times. The chain recombines TRBV2 with TRBJ2-7; 12 bases match TRBD2. J gave up 6 bases and V 6 bases, and 6 bases lay outside the gene matches. The CDR3 loop spans 14 amino acids. The germline V gene encodes CDR1 SNHLY and CDR2 FYNNEI. The CDR3 here is CASSPGLAGSEQYF. CDR3 nucleotide sequence: TGTGCCAGCAGCCCTGGACTAGCGGGAAGCGAGCAGTACTTC.

The CDR3 DNA sequence: TGCAGCGTGAGGGGGTCATCAACTAATGAAAAACTGTTTTTT. Translating it yields CSVRGSSTNEKLFF. This chain joins TRBV29-1 and TRBJ1-4, with a tentative D call TRBD1 (6 bases). The V end was cut by 6 bases, the J end by 0 bases, with 11 bases between. This CDR3 is 14 amino acids long. The germline gives CDR1 SQVTM, CDR2 ANQGSEA. The variable domain in full, completed from reference TRBV29-1 and TRBJ1-4, reads SAVISQKPSRDICQRGTSLTIQCQVDSQVTMMFWYRQQPGQSLTLIATANQGSEATYESGFVIDKFPISRPNLTFSTLTVSNMSPEDSSIYLCSVRGSSTNEKLFFGSGTQLSVL.

This rearrangement joins TRBV20-1 to TRBJ2-7, with 13 nucleotides matching TRBD2. The CDR3 is made up of 14 amino acids. CDR1 and CDR2 (germline): DFQATT, SNEGSKA (reference sequence). J was trimmed by 3 bases and V by 4 bases; bases with no gene match: 3. The CDR3 loop reads CSAIRTSGSYEQYF. The CDR3 DNA follows: TGCAGTGCTATTCGGACTAGCGGGAGCTACGAGCAGTACTTC.

In this sample, this clonotype turned up a few times. The chain carries TRBV5-4 and TRBJ2-1; 11 bases align to TRBD1. The CDR3 runs 15 residues. V shed 4 bases and J 7 bases; nucleotides not matched to a gene: 7. Per the germline V gene, CDR1 is SGHNT and CDR2 is YYREEE (reference sequence). The CDR3: CASSTRTGGNNEQFF. The CDR3 coding sequence is TGTGCCAGCAGCACCCGGACAGGGGGCAATAATGAGCAGTTCTTC.

In its sample, this clonotype was seen many times. The rearrangement joins TRBV7-2 to TRBJ2-7, with D unclear. CDR1 is SGHTA and CDR2 is FQGNSA in the germline V gene. The ends were cut back, 4 bases at V and 3 bases at J, with 13 bases in the middle. This CDR3 region has 14 residues. Here the CDR3 DNA reads TGTGCCAGCAGCTCCGGACGGAATTACTACGAGCAGTACTTC. Its protein is CASSSGRNYYEQYF.

This chain links TRBV20-1 with TRBJ1-2; TRBD1 matches 7 bases. Germline trimming cut 6 bases from V and 3 bases from J; bases unmatched to any gene: 10. This CDR3 contains 14 residues. Germline CDR1 is DFQATT and CDR2 is SNEGSKA (reference sequence). The CDR3 here is CSAPQGPTYYGYTF. CDR3 DNA sequence: TGCAGTGCCCCACAGGGGCCTACATACTATGGCTACACCTTC.

The gene calls are TRBV19 and TRBJ1-5; 9 nucleotides match TRBD1. This CDR3 is 16 amino acids long. Trimming took 5 bases from V and 5 from J; bases not matched to a gene: 10. The germline CDR1 and CDR2 sequences are LNHDA and SQIVND (reference sequence). Here the CDR3 DNA reads TGTGCCAGTAGTGCCCCTGGACAGGGGAGGTATCAGCCCCAGCATTTT. Its protein product is CASSAPGQGRYQPQHF.

A remark on this clonotype: The junction and the germline gene differ at one end; a read error may be behind it. The chain combines TRBV25-1 with TRBJ1-2; no clear D gene. The CDR3 contains 13 residues. Per germline, CDR1 MGHDK and CDR2 SYGVNS. DNA of the CDR3: TGTGCGTCAGAAAGCCTCGGGAACTATGGCTACGCCTTC. This gives the protein CASESLGNYGYAF.

This clonotype was seen at least ten times. The gene calls are TRBV2 and TRBJ2-7; unclear D gene. CDR1 SNHLY and CDR2 FYNNEI come from the germline V gene. The CDR3 totals 13 residues. V gave up 4 bases and J gave up 6 bases, with 13 bases separating them. CDR3 DNA sequence: TGTGCCAGCAGTGTGGAAGAACTCAGCGAGCAGTACTTC. Translated, it gives CASSVEELSEQYF.

This clonotype was observed many times. The chain has TRBV29-1 and TRBJ1-2, with 7 nucleotides matching TRBD1. Germline loops: CDR1 SQVTM, CDR2 ANQGSEA. CDR3 length equals 15 residues. After removal of 0 bases from V and 5 bases from J, the junction contained 9 bases not matched to a gene. CDR3 region: CSVEEGTVAGYGYTF. CDR3 sequence (DNA): TGCAGCGTTGAAGAAGGGACAGTAGCGGGGTATGGCTACACCTTC.

This clonotype showed up just a few times. A junction boundary mismatches the germline segment, possibly from a read error. This chain uses TRBV10-1 with TRBJ2-7; the match to TRBD1 covers 7 bases. This CDR3 contains 15 residues. Germline CDR1 is WNHNN and CDR2 is SYGVQD (reference sequence). CDR3 sequence reads: CASSPARGITYEQYF. The CDR3 DNA follows: TGTGCCAGCTCACCAGCCAGGGGGATTACCTACGAGCAGTACTTC.

A few counts support this clonotype. The chain carries TRBV11-1 and TRBJ2-7; 7 bases match TRBD1. The CDR3 totals 16 residues. J was trimmed by 1 base and V by 8 bases; bases with no gene match: 14. Germline V gives CDR1 SGHAT, CDR2 FQDESV (reference sequence). CDR3 protein: CASSPVTGLKSYEQYF. The CDR3 coding sequence is TGTGCCAGCTCACCCGTGACAGGGCTAAAATCCTACGAGCAGTACTTC.

This clonotype showed up just a few times. V gene TRBV2 combines with J gene TRBJ2-3; the D call may be TRBD1 or TRBD2 (5 bases each). The germline CDR1 and CDR2 sequences are SNHLY and FYNNEI. The V end lost 8 bases, the J end lost 2 bases, and 17 bases lay between the germline ends. The CDR3 spans 15 residues. In DNA form, the CDR3 reads TGTGCCAGCTCACAACCGGGACCCTCCACAGATACGCAGTATTTT. Amino acid sequence: CASSQPGPSTDTQYF.

The V and J genes are TRBV18 and TRBJ2-3, with D possibly TRBD2 on 6 matching bases. CDR3 length: 13 residues. Trimming took 6 bases from V and 6 from J, leaving 13 bases between them. Per the germline V gene, CDR1 is KGHSH and CDR2 is LQKENI. The DNA of the CDR3 is TGTGCCAGCTCGCCGGGACTTCTTGATACGCAGTATTTT. This gives the protein CASSPGLLDTQYF.

The CDR3 here is CASRGQWNTEAFF. The CDR3 nucleotides are TGTGCCAGCAGGGGGCAATGGAACACTGAAGCTTTCTTT. The genes are TRBV2 and TRBJ1-1, with D possibly matching TRBD1 (5 bases). Germline lookup yields CDR1 SNHLY and CDR2 FYNNEI. Trimming took off 6 bases at V and 1 base at J, with 9 bases between the two ends. The CDR3 has 13 residues. Full variable domain (rest looked up from reference TRBV2 and TRBJ1-1): EPEVTQTPSHQVTQMGQEVILRCVPISNHLYFYWYRQILGQKVEFLVSFYNNEISEKSEIFDDQFSVERPDGSNFTLKIRSTKLEDSAMYFCASRGQWNTEAFFGQGTRLTVV.